This entry lists 9 T cell receptor beta chains sequenced from one sample in a study of blood T cell repertoires in COVID-19. Here immunoSEQ multiplex PCR was the method, and the copy in TCRdb shows in-frame clones only, minus some. The repertoire holds around 180,000 clones, with approximately 85% as singletons. Sequenced: peripheral blood. These TCRs come from a human donor with active or convalescent COVID-19. The donor label of this sample is uncertain.

This chain connects TRBV18 to TRBJ2-5; D might be TRBD2 (6 bases). The V gene's germline CDR1 is KGHSH and CDR2 LQKENI. V shed 5 bases and J shed 5 bases, with 15 bases lying between them. This CDR3 spans 14 amino acids. The CDR3 DNA is TGTGCCAGCTCAGCGTCGGGGGTCCTGGAGACCCAGTACTTC. Residues: CASSASGVLETQYF.

The V and J genes are TRBV5-1 and TRBJ2-3; 15 bases agree with TRBD2. Germline CDR1 SGHRS, CDR2 YFSETQ. With 4 bases clipped from V and 4 bases from J, the junction kept 4 bases outside the gene matches. This CDR3 region has 16 residues. DNA for the CDR3: TGCGCCAGCAGCGTCCGGACTAGCGGGAGGGCAGATACGCAGTATTTT. Amino acid sequence: CASSVRTSGRADTQYF.

V is TRBV9 and J is TRBJ2-2; 7 nucleotides agree with TRBD1. The CDR3 extends over 16 amino acids. Germline loops: CDR1 SGDLS, CDR2 YYNGEE. Trimming removed 0 bases from V and 5 bases from J; junction bases left unmatched: 7. DNA of the CDR3: TGTGCCAGCAGCGTAGTAGGGGGCGGAGTGACCGGGGAGCTGTTTTTT. Its protein product is CASSVVGGGVTGELFF.

The V and J genes are TRBV5-6 and TRBJ1-2; 8 nucleotides match TRBD1. Germline V gene lookup returns CDR1 SGHDT and CDR2 YYEEEE. The V gene end was trimmed by 4 bases and the J gene end by 7 bases; junction bases not matched to a gene: 3. The CDR3 runs to 12 residues. CDR3 in amino acids: CASSVDRAGYTF. The CDR3 region has the DNA TGTGCCAGCAGCGTGGACAGGGCTGGCTACACCTTC.

This clone came up once. The rearrangement links TRBV12-3 or TRBV12-4 to TRBJ1-1, with 7 bases identical to TRBD1. Trimming removed 6 bases from V and 13 bases from J; junction bases left unmatched: 8. The length of the CDR3 is 11 residues. The CDR3 spells CASRSGTAFFF. The CDR3 DNA reads as TGTGCCAGCAGATCCGGGACAGCTTTTTTCTTT.

This chain connects TRBV4-1 to TRBJ2-2; the match to TRBD1 covers 7 bases. The V and J ends lost 0 bases and 0 bases, in that order; junction bases with no gene match: 4. This CDR3 has 17 residues. The germline V gene has CDR1 MGHRA and CDR2 YSYEKL. CDR3 DNA sequence: TGCGCCAGCAGCCAAGAGAGGACAGGCCCGAACACCGGGGAGCTGTTTTTT. Translating gives CASSQERTGPNTGELFF.

This rearrangement joins TRBV6-4 to TRBJ2-2; TRBD2 might be the D (5 bases). The V end was cut by 5 bases, the J end by 8 bases, with 12 bases between. The V gene's germline CDR1 is MRHNA and CDR2 SNTAGT. CDR3 size: 13 residues. The DNA for the CDR3 is TGTGCCAGCAGTTTGGAGGCCTCTGGGGAGCTGTTTTTT. Protein sequence: CASSLEASGELFF.

The J gene is TRBJ1-1, the V gene TRBV29-1; D might be TRBD1 (5 bases). The germline V gene encodes CDR1 SQVTM and CDR2 ANQGSEA. V dropped 4 bases and J dropped 0 bases, with 12 bases sitting between them. This CDR3 is 14 amino acids long. The CDR3 sequence: CSVGQQVMNTEAFF. CDR3 sequence (DNA): TGCAGCGTTGGCCAACAGGTTATGAACACTGAAGCTTTCTTT.

The J gene is TRBJ2-3, the V gene TRBV7-3; 11 nucleotides align to TRBD2. The junction had 10 bases not matched to a gene; V was cut back by 5 bases and J by 9 bases. The germline V gene has CDR1 SGHTA and CDR2 FQGTGA. The CDR3 contains 15 residues. CDR3 protein: CASSEASGGHMTQYF. Here the CDR3 DNA reads TGTGCCAGCAGCGAAGCTAGCGGGGGGCACATGACGCAGTATTTT.